This note documents a single TCR beta chain sequence. Authors' processing steps: Researchers report that nucleated cell counts were estimated from reference gene primer amplification. The assay was immunoSEQ multiplex PCR, and TCRdb's table has in-frame clones only and misses some. V and J calls and clone size come straight from that table; D and trimming were deduced from the DNA. The sample holds about 58,000 clones; 80% to 95% are singletons and the top ten take 4.6%. This CDR3 contains 19 residues. J was trimmed by 0 bases and V by 3 bases; bases with no gene match: 15. Germline V lookup: CDR1 LGHDT, CDR2 YNNKEL (reference sequence). This sample is part of a study of blood T cell repertoires in COVID-19. About the study: Some COVID-19 samples were acute and others convalescent; all came from the United States, Italy and Spain.

This TCR was sampled from a man over 45 with active COVID-19. J is TRBJ2-3 and V is TRBV3-1 (or the pseudogene TRBV3-2); the match to TRBD1 covers 7 bases. The sample taken for sequencing was peripheral blood. The CDR3: CASSHRGWTGSFSTDTQYF. The CDR3 region has the DNA TGTGCCAGCAGCCATCGCGGCTGGACAGGAAGCTTTAGCACAGATACGCAGTATTTT.